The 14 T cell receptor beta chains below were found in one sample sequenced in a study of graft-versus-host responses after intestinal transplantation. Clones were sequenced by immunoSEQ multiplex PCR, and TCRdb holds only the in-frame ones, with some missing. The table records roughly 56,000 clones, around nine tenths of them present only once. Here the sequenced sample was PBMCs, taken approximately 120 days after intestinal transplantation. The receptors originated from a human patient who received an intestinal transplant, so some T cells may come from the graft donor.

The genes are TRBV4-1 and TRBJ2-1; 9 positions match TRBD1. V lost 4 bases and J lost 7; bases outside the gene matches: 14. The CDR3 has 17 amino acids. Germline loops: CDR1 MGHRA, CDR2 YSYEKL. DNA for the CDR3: TGCGCCAGCAGCCCACGGCCGGGGAGACAGGGGGATAATGAGCAGTTCTTC. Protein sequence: CASSPRPGRQGDNEQFF.

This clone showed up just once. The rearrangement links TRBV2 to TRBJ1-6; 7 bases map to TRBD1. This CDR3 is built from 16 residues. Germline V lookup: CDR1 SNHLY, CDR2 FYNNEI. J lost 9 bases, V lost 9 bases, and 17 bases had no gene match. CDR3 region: CARSEYDRAGGSPLHF. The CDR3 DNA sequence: TGTGCCAGGTCGGAATATGACAGGGCGGGTGGTTCACCCCTCCACTTT. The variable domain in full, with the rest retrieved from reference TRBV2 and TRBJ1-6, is EPEVTQTPSHQVTQMGQEVILRCVPISNHLYFYWYRQILGQKVEFLVSFYNNEISEKSEIFDDQFSVERPDGSNFTLKIRSTKLEDSAMYFCARSEYDRAGGSPLHFGNGTRLTVT.

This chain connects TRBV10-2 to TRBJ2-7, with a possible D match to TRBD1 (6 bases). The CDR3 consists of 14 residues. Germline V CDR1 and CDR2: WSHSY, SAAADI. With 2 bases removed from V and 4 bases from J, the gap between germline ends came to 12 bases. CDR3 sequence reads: CASSERSQGYEQYF. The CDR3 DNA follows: TGCGCCAGCAGTGAGAGGTCGCAGGGGTACGAGCAGTACTTC.

This CDR3 is CASSPFAGLGYGYTF. The DNA for the CDR3 is TGTGCCAGCAGCCCCTTCGCAGGGTTAGGGTATGGCTACACCTTC. V is TRBV14 and J is TRBJ1-2; weak D call: TRBD1 (5 bases). Germline V gene data show CDR1 as SGHDN and CDR2 as FVKESK. The CDR3 has 15 residues. Trimming took 4 bases from V and 5 from J, leaving 17 bases between them.

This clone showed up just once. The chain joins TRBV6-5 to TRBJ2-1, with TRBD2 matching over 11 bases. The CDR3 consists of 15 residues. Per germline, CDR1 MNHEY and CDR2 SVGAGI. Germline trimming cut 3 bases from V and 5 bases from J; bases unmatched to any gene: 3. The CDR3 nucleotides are TGTGCCAGCAGTTATGGGACTAGCGGCCACAATGAGCAGTTCTTC. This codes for CASSYGTSGHNEQFF.

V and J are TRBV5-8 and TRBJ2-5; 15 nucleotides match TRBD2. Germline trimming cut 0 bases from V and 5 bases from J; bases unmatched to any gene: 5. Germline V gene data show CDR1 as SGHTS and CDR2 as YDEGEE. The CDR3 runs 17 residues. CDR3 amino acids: CASSLGTSGRAGETQYF. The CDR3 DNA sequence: TGTGCCAGCAGCTTGGGGACTAGCGGGAGGGCCGGGGAGACCCAGTACTTC.

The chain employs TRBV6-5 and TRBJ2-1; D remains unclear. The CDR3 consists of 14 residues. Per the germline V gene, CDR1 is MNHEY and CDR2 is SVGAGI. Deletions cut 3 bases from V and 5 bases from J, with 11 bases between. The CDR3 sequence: CASSYLGMNNEQFF. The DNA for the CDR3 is TGTGCCAGCAGTTATTTGGGAATGAACAATGAGCAGTTCTTC.

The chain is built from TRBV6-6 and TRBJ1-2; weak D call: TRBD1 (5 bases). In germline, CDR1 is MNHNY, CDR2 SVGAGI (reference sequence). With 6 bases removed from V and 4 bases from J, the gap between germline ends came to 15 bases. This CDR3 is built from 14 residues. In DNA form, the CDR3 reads TGTGCCAGCAGGGGACGGATGAGGGGCTATGGCTACACCTTC. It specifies CASRGRMRGYGYTF.

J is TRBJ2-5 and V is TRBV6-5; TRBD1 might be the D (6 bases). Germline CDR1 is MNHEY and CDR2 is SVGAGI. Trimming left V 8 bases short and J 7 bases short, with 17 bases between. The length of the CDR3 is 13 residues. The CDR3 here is CASRTDQEWTQYF. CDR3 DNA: TGTGCCAGCCGGACAGACCAAGAGTGGACCCAGTACTTC.

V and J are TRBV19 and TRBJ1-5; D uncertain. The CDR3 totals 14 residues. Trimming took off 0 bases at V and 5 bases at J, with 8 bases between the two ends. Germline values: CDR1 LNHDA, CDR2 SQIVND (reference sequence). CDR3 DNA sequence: TGTGCCAGTAGTATAGAGATCGGTTATCAGCCCCAGCATTTT. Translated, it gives CASSIEIGYQPQHF.

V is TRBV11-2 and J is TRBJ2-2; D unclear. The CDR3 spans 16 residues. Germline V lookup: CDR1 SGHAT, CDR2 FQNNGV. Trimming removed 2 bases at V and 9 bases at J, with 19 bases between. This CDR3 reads CASSLYPGRIPRELFF. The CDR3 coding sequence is TGTGCCAGCAGCTTATATCCGGGTCGTATTCCCCGGGAGCTGTTTTTT.

The CDR3: CASSNRGGTDTQYF. The CDR3 DNA is TGTGCCAGCAGCAACAGGGGTGGCACAGATACGCAGTATTTT. The rearrangement joins TRBV11-3 to TRBJ2-3, with 7 nucleotides matching TRBD1. The ends lost 5 bases at V and 1 base at J; junction bases unmatched: 3. Looked up from germline, CDR1 is SGHNT and CDR2 is YENEEA. The CDR3 has 14 residues.

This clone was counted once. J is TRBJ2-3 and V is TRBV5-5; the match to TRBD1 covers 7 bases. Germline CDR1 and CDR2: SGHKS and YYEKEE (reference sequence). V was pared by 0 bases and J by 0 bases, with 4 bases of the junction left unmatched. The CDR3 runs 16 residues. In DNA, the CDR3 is TGTGCCAGCAGCTTGGAAGGACAGGCTAGCACAGATACGCAGTATTTT. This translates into CASSLEGQASTDTQYF.

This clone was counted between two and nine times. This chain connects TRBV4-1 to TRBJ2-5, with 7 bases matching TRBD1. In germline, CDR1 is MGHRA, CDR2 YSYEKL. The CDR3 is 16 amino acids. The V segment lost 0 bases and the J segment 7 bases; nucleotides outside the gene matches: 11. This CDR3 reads CASSQDQAGGLGTQYF. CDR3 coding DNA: TGCGCCAGCAGCCAAGATCAGGCAGGGGGATTGGGGACCCAGTACTTC.